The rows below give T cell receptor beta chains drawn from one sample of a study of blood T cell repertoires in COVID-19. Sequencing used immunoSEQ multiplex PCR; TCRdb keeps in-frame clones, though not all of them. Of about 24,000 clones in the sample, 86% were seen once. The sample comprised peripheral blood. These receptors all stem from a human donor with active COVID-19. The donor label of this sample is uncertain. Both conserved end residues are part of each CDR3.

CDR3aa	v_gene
CASSKAGAEETQYF	TRBV10-1
CASTPRGASRAAFF	TRBV6-5
CASRGPGQGEGDTQYF	TRBV4-1
CASSQDLRTEYNEQFF	TRBV4-2
CASSSGLAGVNEQFF	TRBV5-4
CASSFGARETQYF	TRBV5-1
CASSSSVNTEAFF	TRBV7-2
CASSLAGGPPTGELFF	TRBV5-1
CATAGADNSYEQYF	TRBV27
CASSPTGGGGYGYTF	TRBV5-1
CSVEGCGGRPTDTQYF	TRBV29-1
CASSPGLAGGRAETQYF	TRBV5-4
CASSVGGQRETQYF	TRBV9
CASSLYGDRPEKLFF	TRBV27
CASSARVSPRTGNTIYF	TRBV27